This T cell receptor beta chain stems from a study of cytomegalovirus exposure and HLA in healthy donors. The CDR3 is made up of 16 amino acids. CDR1 is GTSNPN, CDR2 SVGIG, per germline (reference sequence). Trimming took 0 bases from V and 3 from J; bases not matched to a gene: 7. Clones were read by immunoSEQ multiplex PCR, and TCRdb kept only the in-frame ones, dropping some. Here the sample spans 71,000 or so clones, roughly 94% being singletons. The receptor's source is a woman aged 18-29 years in good health and CMV-seronegative. Sequencing used PBMCs. The chain employs TRBV30 and TRBJ2-3, with 9 bases that match TRBD1. CDR3 in DNA: TGTGCCTGGAGTGTAATTGGGGACAGGGTAACAGATACGCAGTATTTT. Its protein is CAWSVIGDRVTDTQYF.